These T cell receptor beta chains were read from a single sample in a study of T cell responses to AZD1222 COVID-19 vaccine. Sequencing used immunoSEQ multiplex PCR; TCRdb keeps in-frame clones, though not all of them. Of roughly 100,000 clones in the sample, approximately 84% were seen once. The specimen comprised peripheral blood, sampled 28 days after the second AZD1222 dose. These receptors all stem from an adult who received the AZD1222 COVID-19 vaccine. Both conserved end residues are part of each CDR3. The order of the fields is clone size, J gene, V gene, D gene, CDR3 DNA, CDR3 protein. A D gene is named only where the DNA matches it firmly. Rows may omit the clone size; those that give it use once, few, many or a size class.

abundance: .
j_gene: TRBJ1-5
v_gene: TRBV12-3/TRBV12-4
d_gene: .
CDR3nt: TGTGCCAGCAGTAGGACGGGGAATCAGCCCCAGCATTTT
CDR3aa: CASSRTGNQPQHF

abundance: once
j_gene: TRBJ1-1
v_gene: TRBV20-1
d_gene: .
CDR3nt: TGCATATGCAGGGATAACACTGAAGCTTTCTTT
CDR3aa: CICRDNTEAFF

abundance: .
j_gene: TRBJ2-3
v_gene: TRBV6-1
d_gene: TRBD1
CDR3nt: TGTGCCAGCAGTGAAGGGGACAGGGCTCGCTCAAGGGATACGCAGTATTTT
CDR3aa: CASSEGDRARSRDTQYF

abundance: few
j_gene: TRBJ2-7
v_gene: TRBV11-2
d_gene: .
CDR3nt: TGTGCCAGCAGCTTAGATAGGGGACCATCCTACGAGCAGTACTTC
CDR3aa: CASSLDRGPSYEQYF

abundance: .
j_gene: TRBJ1-1
v_gene: TRBV6-5
d_gene: TRBD1
CDR3nt: TGTGCCAGCTGGGGACAGACGCACACTGAAGCTTTCTTT
CDR3aa: CASWGQTHTEAFF

abundance: .
j_gene: TRBJ1-1
v_gene: TRBV5-4
d_gene: TRBD1
CDR3nt: TGTGCCAGCAGCTTCCCCAGGGGGCGGGCGAACACTGAAGCTTTCTTT
CDR3aa: CASSFPRGRANTEAFF

abundance: .
j_gene: TRBJ1-2
v_gene: TRBV6-5
d_gene: .
CDR3nt: TGTGCCAGCAGCGAGGGGAAGTACTATGGCTACACCTTC
CDR3aa: CASSEGKYYGYTF

abundance: .
j_gene: TRBJ2-5
v_gene: TRBV7-2
d_gene: .
CDR3nt: TGTGCCAGCAGCTTAGCTTTAGAGGGGAGAGAGACCCAGTACTTC
CDR3aa: CASSLALEGRETQYF

abundance: .
j_gene: TRBJ1-4
v_gene: TRBV6-1
d_gene: .
CDR3nt: TGTGCCAGCAGTGAGGGGGTTCTTACTAATGAAAAACTGTTTTTT
CDR3aa: CASSEGVLTNEKLFF

abundance: .
j_gene: TRBJ2-1
v_gene: TRBV7-7
d_gene: .
CDR3nt: TGTGCCAGCAGCTTTGGGTACGGACTTTACAATGAGCAGTTCTTC
CDR3aa: CASSFGYGLYNEQFF

abundance: .
j_gene: TRBJ2-1
v_gene: TRBV7-2
d_gene: .
CDR3nt: TGTGCCAGCAGCTTAGGGGGACGGGCAGATGAGCAGTTCTTC
CDR3aa: CASSLGGRADEQFF

abundance: .
j_gene: TRBJ2-7
v_gene: TRBV29-1
d_gene: TRBD2
CDR3nt: TGCAGCGTTGAAGATCATGGGCCAGTTTCCGGGACTACTACGGACGAGCAGTACTTC
CDR3aa: CSVEDHGPVSGTTTDEQYF

abundance: .
j_gene: TRBJ2-7
v_gene: TRBV10-3
d_gene: .
CDR3nt: TGTGCCATCAGTGACTCCACATACTACTACGAGCAGTACTTC
CDR3aa: CAISDSTYYYEQYF

abundance: .
j_gene: TRBJ1-3
v_gene: TRBV6-1
d_gene: .
CDR3nt: TGTGCCAGCAGTGAATTGGGGCAGGGAAGCTCTGGAAACACCATATATTTT
CDR3aa: CASSELGQGSSGNTIYF

abundance: .
j_gene: TRBJ1-3
v_gene: TRBV7-9
d_gene: TRBD1
CDR3nt: TGTGCCAGCAGCCCGGGACAGGGGGCTGGAAACACCATATATTTT
CDR3aa: CASSPGQGAGNTIYF

abundance: .
j_gene: TRBJ1-2
v_gene: TRBV19
d_gene: .
CDR3nt: TGTGCCAGTAGTATCTCGAGGGGTGGCTACACCTTC
CDR3aa: CASSISRGGYTF

abundance: .
j_gene: TRBJ2-7
v_gene: TRBV3-1/TRBV3-2
d_gene: .
CDR3nt: TGTGCCAGCAGCCAAGTCGGCGGACTCTCCTACGAGCAGTACTTC
CDR3aa: CASSQVGGLSYEQYF

abundance: once
j_gene: TRBJ2-3
v_gene: TRBV11-2
d_gene: TRBD2
CDR3nt: TGTGCCAGCAGATTGGTAGCGGGGGCCGGCACAGATACGCAGTATTTT
CDR3aa: CASRLVAGAGTDTQYF

abundance: .
j_gene: TRBJ2-7
v_gene: TRBV5-5
d_gene: TRBD2
CDR3nt: TGTGCCAGCAGGAGACTAGCGGCTTACGAGCAGTACTTC
CDR3aa: CASRRLAAYEQYF

abundance: few
j_gene: TRBJ2-3
v_gene: TRBV6-4
d_gene: .
CDR3nt: TGTGCCAGCAGTGACCGGGCCACAGATACGCAGTATTTT
CDR3aa: CASSDRATDTQYF

abundance: .
j_gene: TRBJ1-4
v_gene: TRBV18
d_gene: .
CDR3nt: TGTGCCAGCTCCCCGAGCCGGGGACCTCTGAAAACAACTAATGAAAAACTGTTTTTT
CDR3aa: CASSPSRGPLKTTNEKLFF

abundance: .
j_gene: TRBJ1-1
v_gene: TRBV5-1
d_gene: .
CDR3nt: TGCGCCAGCAGCTTGGGAGATTCGGGTATGAACACTGAAGCTTTCTTT
CDR3aa: CASSLGDSGMNTEAFF

abundance: .
j_gene: TRBJ2-3
v_gene: TRBV3-1/TRBV3-2
d_gene: TRBD1
CDR3nt: TGTGCCAGCAGCCAAACTGGACAGGGACTCGAAGATACGCAGTATTTT
CDR3aa: CASSQTGQGLEDTQYF

abundance: .
j_gene: TRBJ2-1
v_gene: TRBV6-2/TRBV6-3
d_gene: TRBD2
CDR3nt: TGTGCCAGCAGCCTAGCGGGAACCTACAATGAGCAGTTCTTC
CDR3aa: CASSLAGTYNEQFF

abundance: .
j_gene: TRBJ2-7
v_gene: TRBV6-5
d_gene: .
CDR3nt: TGTGCCAGCAGTTACTCGACCGGGACCTACGAGCAGTACTTC
CDR3aa: CASSYSTGTYEQYF

abundance: .
j_gene: TRBJ2-1
v_gene: TRBV6-5
d_gene: TRBD2
CDR3nt: TGTGCCAGCAGTCCGAAGACTAGCGGGAGCGGACAGTTCTTC
CDR3aa: CASSPKTSGSGQFF

abundance: .
j_gene: TRBJ2-2
v_gene: TRBV19
d_gene: .
CDR3nt: TGTGCCAGTAAAAGGGGGGGAGACAGAGGCACCGGGGAGCTGTTTTTT
CDR3aa: CASKRGGDRGTGELFF

abundance: .
j_gene: TRBJ1-2
v_gene: TRBV7-9
d_gene: TRBD1
CDR3nt: TGTGCCAGCAGCTTAGACAGGGGTAGCGGCTACACCTTC
CDR3aa: CASSLDRGSGYTF

abundance: few
j_gene: TRBJ1-1
v_gene: TRBV19
d_gene: TRBD1
CDR3nt: TGTGCCAGTAGTCCGAAAAAAGGGACAGGGAGAGGGACTGAAGCTTTCTTT
CDR3aa: CASSPKKGTGRGTEAFF

abundance: .
j_gene: TRBJ1-3
v_gene: TRBV7-9
d_gene: .
CDR3nt: TGTGCCAGCAGCCGATCGCTGGCGCAGAGCTCTGGAAACACCATATATTTT
CDR3aa: CASSRSLAQSSGNTIYF

abundance: few
j_gene: TRBJ1-3
v_gene: TRBV10-3
d_gene: .
CDR3nt: TGTGCCATCAGTGATGGGACGTACGCTGGAAACACCATATATTTT
CDR3aa: CAISDGTYAGNTIYF

abundance: .
j_gene: TRBJ1-1
v_gene: TRBV7-6
d_gene: .
CDR3nt: TGTGCCAGCAGCTTAGCGGGCCAGACTGAAGCTTTCTTT
CDR3aa: CASSLAGQTEAFF

abundance: few
j_gene: TRBJ1-1
v_gene: TRBV19
d_gene: TRBD1
CDR3nt: TGTGCCAGTAGTATCGGGACAGCCAGCGATGAAGCTTTCTTT
CDR3aa: CASSIGTASDEAFF

abundance: .
j_gene: TRBJ1-1
v_gene: TRBV28
d_gene: .
CDR3nt: TGTGCCAGCAGGGCCGCGGGGCACGGAGCTTTCTTT
CDR3aa: CASRAAGHGAFF

abundance: .
j_gene: TRBJ2-7
v_gene: TRBV11-2
d_gene: .
CDR3nt: TGTGCCAGCAGCTTAGCCGCCAGGCACTACGAGCAGTACTTC
CDR3aa: CASSLAARHYEQYF

abundance: .
j_gene: TRBJ1-4
v_gene: TRBV19
d_gene: .
CDR3nt: TGTGCCAGTAGTAGGCAGGGTGAAAAACTGTTTTTT
CDR3aa: CASSRQGEKLFF